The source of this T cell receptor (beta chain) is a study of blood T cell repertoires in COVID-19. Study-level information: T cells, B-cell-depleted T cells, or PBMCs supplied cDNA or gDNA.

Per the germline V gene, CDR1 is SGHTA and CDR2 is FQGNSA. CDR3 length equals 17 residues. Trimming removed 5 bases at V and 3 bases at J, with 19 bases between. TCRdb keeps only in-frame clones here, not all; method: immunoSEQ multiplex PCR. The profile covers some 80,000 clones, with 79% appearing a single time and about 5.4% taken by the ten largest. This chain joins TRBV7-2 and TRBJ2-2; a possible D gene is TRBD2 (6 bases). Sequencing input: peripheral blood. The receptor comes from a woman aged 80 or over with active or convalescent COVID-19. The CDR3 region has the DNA TGTGCCAGCAGCCCCCGATTCGGGGGTTACGACACCGGGGAGCTGTTTTTT. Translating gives CASSPRFGGYDTGELFF.